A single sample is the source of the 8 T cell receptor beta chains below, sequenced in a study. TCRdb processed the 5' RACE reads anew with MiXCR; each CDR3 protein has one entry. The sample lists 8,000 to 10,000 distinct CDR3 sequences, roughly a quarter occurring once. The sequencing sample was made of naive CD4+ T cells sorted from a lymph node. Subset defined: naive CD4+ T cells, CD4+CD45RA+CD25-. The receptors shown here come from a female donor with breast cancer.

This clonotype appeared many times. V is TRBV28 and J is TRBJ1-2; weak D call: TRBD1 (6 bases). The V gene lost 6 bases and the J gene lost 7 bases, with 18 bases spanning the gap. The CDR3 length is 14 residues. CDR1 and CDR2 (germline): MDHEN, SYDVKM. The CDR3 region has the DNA TGTGCCAGCAGGGTACAGGGATCTTCGAGTGGCTACACCTTC. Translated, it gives CASRVQGSSSGYTF.

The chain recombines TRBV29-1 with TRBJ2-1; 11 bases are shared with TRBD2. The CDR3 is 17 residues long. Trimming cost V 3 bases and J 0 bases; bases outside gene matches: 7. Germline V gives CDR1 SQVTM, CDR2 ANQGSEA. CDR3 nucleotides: TGCAGCGTTGAGAGGACTAGCGGGCTAAGCTCCTACAATGAGCAGTTCTTC. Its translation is CSVERTSGLSSYNEQFF.

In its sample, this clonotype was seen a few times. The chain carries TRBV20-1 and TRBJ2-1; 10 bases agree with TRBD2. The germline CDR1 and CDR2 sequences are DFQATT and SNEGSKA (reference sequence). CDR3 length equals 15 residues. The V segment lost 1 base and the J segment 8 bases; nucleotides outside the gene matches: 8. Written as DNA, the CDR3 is TGCAGTGCTAGAGGAAGCGGGAGGGATATGTATGAGCAGTTCTTC. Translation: CSARGSGRDMYEQFF.

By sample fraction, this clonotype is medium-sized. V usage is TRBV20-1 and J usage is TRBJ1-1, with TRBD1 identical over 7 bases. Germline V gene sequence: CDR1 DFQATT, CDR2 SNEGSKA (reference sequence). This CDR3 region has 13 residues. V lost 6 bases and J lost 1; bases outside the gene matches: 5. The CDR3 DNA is TGCAGTGCAGCTCGGACAGGGAACACTGAAGCTTTCTTT. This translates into CSAARTGNTEAFF.

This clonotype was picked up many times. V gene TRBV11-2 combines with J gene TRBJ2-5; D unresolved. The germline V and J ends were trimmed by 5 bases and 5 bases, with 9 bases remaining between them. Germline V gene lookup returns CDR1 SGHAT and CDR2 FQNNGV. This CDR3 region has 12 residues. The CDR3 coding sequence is TGTGCCAGCAGCGCTCCGGTGGAGACCCAGTACTTC. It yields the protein CASSAPVETQYF.

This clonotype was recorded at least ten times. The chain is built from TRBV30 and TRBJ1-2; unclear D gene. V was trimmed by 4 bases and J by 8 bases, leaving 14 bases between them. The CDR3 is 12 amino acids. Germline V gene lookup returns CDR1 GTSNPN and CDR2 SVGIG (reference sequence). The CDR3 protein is CAWTRTAGGYTF. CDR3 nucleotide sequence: TGTGCCTGGACCCGGACGGCGGGCGGCTACACCTTC. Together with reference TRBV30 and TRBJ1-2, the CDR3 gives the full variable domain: SQTIHQWPATLVQPVGSPLSLECTVEGTSNPNLYWYRQAAGRGLQLLFYSVGIGQISSEVPQNLSASRPQDRQFILSSKKLLLSDSGFYLCAWTRTAGGYTFGSGTRLTVV.

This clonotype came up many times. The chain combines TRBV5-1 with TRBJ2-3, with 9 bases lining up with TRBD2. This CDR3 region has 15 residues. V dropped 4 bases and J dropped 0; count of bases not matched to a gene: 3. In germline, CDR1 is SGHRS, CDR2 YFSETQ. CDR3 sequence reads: CASSGTSGSTDTQYF. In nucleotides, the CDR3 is TGCGCCAGCAGCGGAACTAGCGGGAGCACAGATACGCAGTATTTT.

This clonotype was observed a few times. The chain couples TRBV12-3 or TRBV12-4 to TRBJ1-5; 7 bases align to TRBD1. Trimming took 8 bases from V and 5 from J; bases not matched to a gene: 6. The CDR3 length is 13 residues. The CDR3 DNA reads TGTGCCAGCCAACACAGGGGTTATCAGCCCCAGCATTTT. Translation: CASQHRGYQPQHF.